This T cell receptor (beta chain) was sequenced in a study of cytomegalovirus exposure and HLA in healthy donors. The CDR3 is made up of 16 amino acids. Germline CDR1 and CDR2: SGHRS and YFSETQ. Trimming took 0 bases from V and 4 from J; bases not matched to a gene: 9. PCR was performed using 60 Vbeta and 13 Jbeta primers. Assay: immunoSEQ multiplex PCR; the TCRdb copy retains only in-frame clones and omits some. The table counts roughly 120,000 clones; about 0.93% lies in the top ten. Study-level results: With high specificity and sensitivity, the classifier reportedly diagnosed cytomegalovirus status. Some segments of the V type, notably TRBV6-2 and TRBV6-3, were excluded as indistinguishable. Sequencing artifact likely explains a cluster of highly shared sequence variants. Relative to the roughly 690-donor mean, N-insertions were reportedly fewer in an Asian-associated ancestry cluster in a later analysis.

About this clone itself: Antigen unknown.

V is TRBV5-1 and J is TRBJ2-5; 7 positions agree with TRBD2. The sequence was obtained from a man aged 18 to 30 in good health and CMV-seronegative. Sample: PBMCs. This CDR3 reads CASSLAGRGNAETQYF. The CDR3 DNA follows: TGCGCCAGCAGCTTGGCCGGGCGGGGGAACGCAGAGACCCAGTACTTC.